A selection of T cell receptor beta chains follows, all from one sample in a study of cytomegalovirus exposure and HLA in healthy donors. Here immunoSEQ multiplex PCR was the method, and the copy in TCRdb shows in-frame clones only, minus some. The sample carries some 110,000 clones, nearly 75% recorded once. Material: PBMCs. These receptors came from a man younger than 45 in good health and CMV-seropositive. CDR3s include the opening cysteine and the closing phenylalanine or tryptophan. The D gene is left open where the match is weak. The listing skips clone size in some rows; elsewhere it reads once, few, many or a size class.

clone_size	v_call	d_call	j_call	cdr3_aa	cdr3_nt
-	TRBV27	-	TRBJ2-3	CASSLRGTRDTQYF	TGTGCCAGCAGTTTACGGGGGACCAGAGATACGCAGTATTTT
-	TRBV7-9	-	TRBJ1-5	CASSPTMGDQPQHF	TGTGCCAGCAGCCCGACTATGGGCGATCAGCCCCAGCATTTT
-	TRBV30	-	TRBJ2-3	CAWRQEDTQYF	TGTGCCTGGAGGCAGGAAGATACGCAGTATTTT
many	TRBV5-6	TRBD1	TRBJ1-1	CASSWQGASEAFF	TGTGCCAGCAGCTGGCAGGGGGCCTCTGAAGCTTTCTTT
-	TRBV9	-	TRBJ2-3	CASSVGHRQTDTQYF	TGTGCCAGCAGCGTAGGACACCGCCAAACAGATACGCAGTATTTT
-	TRBV7-3	TRBD2	TRBJ2-3	CASSLSPASGGSTDTQYF	TGTGCCAGCAGCTTAAGCCCCGCCAGCGGGGGTTCTACAGATACGCAGTATTTT
-	TRBV4-3	-	TRBJ2-7	CASSQDPRQVTHEQYF	TGCGCCAGCAGCCAAGATCCTCGACAGGTTACCCACGAGCAGTACTTC
-	TRBV29-1	TRBD1	TRBJ2-7	CSVGDSPYEQYF	TGCAGCGTCGGGGACAGCCCCTACGAGCAGTACTTC
-	TRBV6-5	-	TRBJ2-7	CASRYTIADSYEQYF	TGTGCCAGCAGGTACACTATCGCCGACTCCTACGAGCAGTACTTC
-	TRBV6-6	-	TRBJ2-3	CASSYQNVRTDTQYF	TGTGCCAGCAGTTACCAGAACGTCCGCACAGATACGCAGTATTTT
-	TRBV9	TRBD2	TRBJ2-2	CASSVRSGLAGESNTGELFF	TGTGCCAGCAGCGTCCGATCGGGACTAGCGGGGGAATCGAACACCGGGGAGCTGTTTTTT
-	TRBV18	TRBD1	TRBJ1-1	CASSPLLGTGGGEAFF	TGTGCCAGCTCACCACTATTAGGGACAGGGGGAGGTGAAGCTTTCTTT
-	TRBV28	-	TRBJ1-1	CASLRGQRTEAFF	TGTGCCAGCCTAAGAGGGCAACGGACTGAAGCTTTCTTT
-	TRBV5-1	TRBD1	TRBJ1-2	CASSLVAGGEYGYPF	TGCGCCAGCAGCTTGGTTGCAGGGGGAGAGTATGGCTACCCCTTC
once	TRBV5-4	TRBD1	TRBJ1-6	CASSGGQGNSSPLHF	TGTGCCAGCAGCGGCGGACAGGGCAATTCTTCACCCCTCCACTTT
-	TRBV10-3	-	TRBJ1-2	CAISESGGNYGYPF	TGTGCCATCAGTGAGTCGGGGGGTAACTATGGCTACCCCTTC
-	TRBV28	TRBD1	TRBJ1-2	CASSSVGTGGYGYTF	TGTGCCAGCAGTTCGGTGGGGACAGGGGGCTATGGCTACACCTTC
-	TRBV30	TRBD2	TRBJ2-7	CAWSYGGGTDEQYF	TGTGCCTGGAGTTATGGCGGGGGGACCGACGAGCAGTACTTC
once	TRBV6-1	-	TRBJ2-7	CASRRSGDGYEQYF	TGTGCCAGCAGAAGGTCGGGGGACGGCTACGAGCAGTACTTC